This paragraph reports one TCR beta chain. The data are from a study of control samples from healthy donors and cancer patients. The CDR3 sequence is 14 residues long. V shed 3 bases, J shed 3 bases, and the junction held 5 bases outside the gene matches. Germline CDR1 reads MDHEN; CDR2 reads SYDVKM. TCRdb keeps only in-frame clones here, not all; method: immunoSEQ multiplex PCR. The sample lists about 80,000 clones; approximately 90% were seen once. This TCR was sampled from a woman in her fifties or sixties in good health. This rearrangement joins TRBV28 to TRBJ2-7, with TRBD1 identical over 7 bases. The sample comprised blood. The CDR3 nucleotides read TGTGCCAGCAGTTTTAGGGACAGATTCTACGAGCAGTACTTC. The encoded protein is CASSFRDRFYEQYF.